The TCR beta chain under discussion was sequenced for a study of immune evolution from preneoplasia to lung adenocarcinoma. Findings of the study overall: Top clone frequencies peaked in normal lung, apparently declining through invasive adenocarcinoma.

Clones were read by immunoSEQ multiplex PCR, and TCRdb kept only the in-frame ones, dropping some. The data hold some 11,000 clones, with roughly 80% observed a single time. The V gene's germline CDR1 is SGHDT and CDR2 YYEEEE. V was pared by 1 base and J by 7 bases, with 8 bases between. The CDR3 runs to 12 residues. H&E slides confirmed each diagnosis, reviewed by two pathologists independently. Notes on this clone: Antigen unknown.

The sample comprised FFPE minimally invasive lung adenocarcinoma tissue. The sequence came from a person aged 65 to 85 with lung adenocarcinoma. This chain connects TRBV5-6 to TRBJ1-1, with D tentatively TRBD1 (5 bases). CDR3 sequence reads: CASSLWGGEAFF. DNA of the CDR3: TGTGCCAGCAGCTTGTGGGGGGGTGAAGCTTTCTTT.